The 20 T cell receptor beta chains listed next were all sequenced from one sample in a study of control samples from healthy donors and cancer patients. TCRdb keeps only in-frame clones here, not all; method: immunoSEQ multiplex PCR. This sample has about 110,000 clones; 90% to 95% occur once, and the top ten carry 7.8%. The sample comprised blood. Source of these receptors: a woman between 18 and 29 years old in good health.

The genes are TRBV11-2 and TRBJ2-3; 9 bases are a match to TRBD1. This CDR3 has 16 amino acids. Germline loops: CDR1 SGHAT, CDR2 FQNNGV. The V segment lost 3 bases and the J segment 0 bases; nucleotides outside the gene matches: 4. CDR3 residues: CASSFYRGQSTDTQYF. CDR3 bases: TGTGCCAGCAGCTTCTACAGGGGGCAAAGCACAGATACGCAGTATTTT. The full variable domain, in which reference TRBV11-2 and TRBJ2-3 provide the parts outside the CDR3, is EAGVAQSPRYKIIEKRQSVAFWCNPISGHATLYWYQQILGQGPKLLIQFQNNGVVDDSQLPKDRFSAERLKGVDSTLKIQPAKLEDSAVYLCASSFYRGQSTDTQYFGPGTRLTVL.

The chain is built from TRBV30 and TRBJ1-6; possibly TRBD1 for D (6 bases). The germline V and J ends were trimmed by 4 bases and 0 bases, with 22 bases remaining between them. Germline CDR1 is GTSNPN and CDR2 is SVGIG (reference sequence). CDR3 length: 19 residues. The CDR3 region has the DNA TGTGCCTGGACCTCAAACAGGGCCTTGGGGAGCTCCTATAATTCACCCCTCCACTTT. This encodes CAWTSNRALGSSYNSPLHF.

The chain joins TRBV28 to TRBJ2-5; TRBD1 or TRBD2 may be the D gene (5 bases each). V lost 3 bases, J lost 0 bases, and 20 bases lay in between. CDR3 length: 18 amino acids. Germline CDR1 reads MDHEN; CDR2 reads SYDVKM. The CDR3 spells CASSFVPLPGPNQETQYF. DNA of the CDR3: TGTGCCAGCAGTTTTGTTCCGCTGCCGGGACCCAACCAAGAGACCCAGTACTTC.

This clone was detected once. The sample contains more than one DNA sequence encoding this CDR3. V and J are TRBV15 and TRBJ2-3; no clear D gene. In germline, CDR1 is LNHNV, CDR2 YYDKDF (reference sequence). This CDR3 contains 14 residues. Trimming left V 1 base short and J 0 bases short, with 5 bases between. CDR3 residues: CATSRGGSTDTQYF. CDR3 in DNA: TGTGCCACCAGCAGAGGAGGTAGCACAGATACGCAGTATTTT.

V usage is TRBV10-3 and J usage is TRBJ1-5; the D gene is possibly TRBD1 (5 bases). V shed 0 bases and J shed 5 bases, with 11 bases lying between them. The CDR3 runs to 15 residues. Germline V gene data show CDR1 as ENHRY and CDR2 as SYGVKD. In DNA, the CDR3 is TGTGCCATCAGTGAGTCGATGTTGGGGGATCAGCCCCAGCATTTT. As protein: CAISESMLGDQPQHF.

The V and J genes are TRBV6-5 and TRBJ2-7; a weak D match, TRBD1 (5 bases). V was pared by 10 bases and J by 3 bases, with 13 bases between. CDR1 MNHEY and CDR2 SVGAGI come from the germline V gene. CDR3 length: 12 amino acids. The CDR3 loop is CAISGMDYEQYF. The CDR3 DNA is TGTGCCATCTCAGGGATGGACTACGAGCAGTACTTC.

The chain joins TRBV4-1 to TRBJ2-1; 10 bases are a match to TRBD2. The CDR3 consists of 16 residues. Trimming at V came to 4 bases and at J to 0 bases, leaving 3 bases not matched to a gene. Germline CDR1 MGHRA, CDR2 YSYEKL. The CDR3 DNA sequence: TGCGCCAGCAGCCGAACTAGCGGGATCTCCTACAATGAGCAGTTCTTC. This gives the protein CASSRTSGISYNEQFF.

This clone was counted a single time. The V gene is TRBV7-9, the J gene TRBJ1-2; D possibly corresponds to TRBD1 (6 bases). The CDR3 sequence is 14 residues long. V was pared by 5 bases and J by 2 bases, with 12 bases between. The germline gives CDR1 SEHNR, CDR2 FQNEAQ (reference sequence). The CDR3 DNA follows: TGTGCCAGCAGCCACAATGGACAGAACTATGGCTACACCTTC. This gives the protein CASSHNGQNYGYTF.

This sequence joins TRBV18 and TRBJ1-1; D not resolved. The germline V gene has CDR1 KGHSH and CDR2 LQKENI. V dropped 2 bases and J dropped 3 bases, with 4 bases sitting between them. This CDR3 has 12 amino acids. CDR3 in amino acids: CASSPGDTEAFF. Written as DNA, the CDR3 is TGTGCCAGCTCACCAGGGGACACTGAAGCTTTCTTT.

This clone has a single count. The V call is TRBV6-5, the J call TRBJ2-3; the match to TRBD2 covers 8 bases. CDR1 MNHEY and CDR2 SVGAGI come from the germline V gene. V lost 5 bases to trimming and J lost 3 bases; unmatched junction nucleotides: 7. The CDR3 has 15 residues. CDR3 coding DNA: TGTGCCAGCAGTCCTGGGACTAGAGGTACAGATACGCAGTATTTT. Translation gives CASSPGTRGTDTQYF.

CDR3 loop: CASASSASLSSYNEQFF. The CDR3 DNA reads as TGTGCCAGCGCCTCTAGCGCGAGTTTAAGCTCCTACAATGAGCAGTTCTTC. The chain employs TRBV5-6 and TRBJ2-1; D possibly corresponds to TRBD2 (6 bases). Germline V gene data show CDR1 as SGHDT and CDR2 as YYEEEE. Trimming cost V 7 bases and J 0 bases, with 20 bases left between them. The CDR3 extends over 17 amino acids.

V and J are TRBV28 and TRBJ1-2, with TRBD1 matching 8 bases. J was trimmed by 7 bases and V by 8 bases; bases with no gene match: 9. The CDR3 consists of 13 residues. The germline CDR1 and CDR2 sequences are MDHEN and SYDVKM. CDR3 loop: CASGTGPSVGYTF. As DNA, the CDR3 is TGTGCCAGCGGGACAGGCCCCTCGGTTGGCTACACCTTC.

This clone occurred a few times. V usage is TRBV25-1 and J usage is TRBJ2-5, with TRBD1 matching 9 bases. Looked up from germline, CDR1 is MGHDK and CDR2 is SYGVNS. The CDR3 runs 15 residues. The V gene end was trimmed by 5 bases and the J gene end by 5 bases; junction bases not matched to a gene: 9. CDR3 DNA sequence: TGTGCCAGCAGTACAGACAGGGGGGGGCGGGAGACCCAGTACTTC. Translated: CASSTDRGGRETQYF.

The chain combines TRBV7-2 with TRBJ2-1; maybe TRBD2 (5 bases). CDR3 size: 14 residues. CDR1 and CDR2 (germline): SGHTA, FQGNSA. Trimming stripped 8 bases from V and 2 bases from J, with 13 bases between. CDR3 sequence: CASRGASTYNEQFF. The CDR3 nucleotides read TGTGCCAGCCGGGGTGCGAGCACCTACAATGAGCAGTTCTTC.

CDR3 DNA: TGTGCCAGCAGATTCCAGGTCGTCCATCAGCCCCAGCATTTT. It yields the protein CASRFQVVHQPQHF. The chain links TRBV28 to TRBJ1-5; D gene ambiguous. Trimming removed 6 bases at V and 5 bases at J, with 14 bases between. Germline V gene data show CDR1 as MDHEN and CDR2 as SYDVKM. The CDR3 runs to 14 residues.

V and J are TRBV2 and TRBJ2-3; TRBD1 might be the D (5 bases). Trimming took off 2 bases at V and 3 bases at J, with 12 bases between the two ends. CDR3 length: 15 amino acids. The V gene's germline CDR1 is SNHLY and CDR2 FYNNEI. CDR3 nucleotide sequence: TGTGCCAGCAGTGAAAGGGGTTCCGGGACAGATACGCAGTATTTT. Amino acid sequence: CASSERGSGTDTQYF. Using reference TRBV2 and TRBJ2-3 for the parts outside the CDR3, the full variable domain is EPEVTQTPSHQVTQMGQEVILRCVPISNHLYFYWYRQILGQKVEFLVSFYNNEISEKSEIFDDQFSVERPDGSNFTLKIRSTKLEDSAMYFCASSERGSGTDTQYFGPGTRLTVL.

This chain joins TRBV7-2 and TRBJ2-7; D not resolved. CDR1 SGHTA and CDR2 FQGNSA come from the germline V gene. There are 12 residues in the CDR3. Between the trimmed V and J ends, which lost 6 bases and 0 bases, there was a span of 6 bases. In DNA form, the CDR3 reads TGTGCCAGCAGTCTCAGCTCCTACGAGCAGTACTTC. It is translated as CASSLSSYEQYF.

This chain links TRBV15 with TRBJ1-5; 10 nucleotides align to TRBD1. V trimming: 6 bases; J trimming: 7 bases; junction bases outside the gene matches: 3. This CDR3 contains 13 residues. Germline V gives CDR1 LNHNV, CDR2 YYDKDF (reference sequence). CDR3 protein: CATRGTGEQPQHF. The CDR3 DNA sequence: TGTGCCACCAGGGGGACAGGGGAACAGCCCCAGCATTTT.

V and J are TRBV18 and TRBJ2-1; D ambiguous. The germline V gene encodes CDR1 KGHSH and CDR2 LQKENI. The V and J ends lost 3 bases and 4 bases respectively, with 7 bases between them. This CDR3 is built from 13 residues. CDR3 region: CASSPDAYNEQFF. The DNA of the CDR3 is TGTGCCAGCTCACCGGACGCATACAATGAGCAGTTCTTC.

V is TRBV28 and J is TRBJ2-3; 9 bases line up with TRBD1. J lost 4 bases, V lost 6 bases, and 8 bases had no gene match. Germline CDR1 is MDHEN and CDR2 is SYDVKM. CDR3 size: 15 residues. Written as DNA, the CDR3 is TGTGCCAGCAGGCCAGGACAGGGGAACGCAGATACGCAGTATTTT. Its translation: CASRPGQGNADTQYF.